The 32 T cell receptor beta chains below all came from one sample that was sequenced in a study of control samples from healthy donors and cancer patients. Generated by immunoSEQ multiplex PCR, the TCRdb table keeps only in-frame clones and is missing some. The table lists 120,000 or so clones, about 88% of them singletons. The material sequenced was blood. These receptors were taken from a man in his late teens or twenties in good health.

In its sample, this clone was seen once. The J gene is TRBJ1-1, the V gene TRBV7-9; D remains ambiguous. The CDR3 runs to 16 residues. Germline V lookup: CDR1 SEHNR, CDR2 FQNEAQ (reference sequence). V lost 5 bases and J lost 4, with 20 bases in between. The CDR3 spells CASSPAGGPFITEAFF. CDR3 nucleotides: TGTGCCAGCAGCCCGGCGGGAGGCCCGTTTATCACTGAAGCTTTCTTT.

This chain connects TRBV4-1 to TRBJ2-5; TRBD2 agrees at 11 bases. Germline CDR1 MGHRA, CDR2 YSYEKL. J gave up 4 bases and V 0 bases, and 4 bases lay outside the gene matches. This CDR3 is 16 amino acids long. The CDR3 DNA reads TGCGCCAGCAGCCAAGATTGGCTAGCGGGAGGAGAGACCCAGTACTTC. Translated: CASSQDWLAGGETQYF.

The chain has TRBV28 and TRBJ2-3; D possibly corresponds to TRBD2 (5 bases). CDR1 MDHEN and CDR2 SYDVKM come from the germline V gene. Between the trimmed V and J ends, which lost 5 bases and 6 bases, there was a span of 21 bases. The CDR3 has 16 residues. CDR3 coding DNA: TGTGCCAGCAGTAACCCCCGGGTCCTTAGCGCGGATACGCAGTATTTT. Translating it yields CASSNPRVLSADTQYF.

This clone was seen only once. The gene calls are TRBV27 and TRBJ1-2, with D hard to call. Trimming removed 5 bases from V and 8 bases from J, with 21 bases in between. The CDR3 is made up of 15 amino acids. The germline V gene encodes CDR1 MNHEY and CDR2 SMNVEV (reference sequence). The CDR3 here is CASSGYGTQPGGYTF. The CDR3 nucleotides read TGTGCCAGCAGTGGATACGGCACCCAGCCGGGGGGCTACACCTTC.

This chain joins TRBV5-6 and TRBJ2-7; no reliable D call. Trimming stripped 4 bases from V and 4 bases from J, with 9 bases between. Germline-derived CDR1 and CDR2 are SGHDT and YYEEEE. There are 12 residues in the CDR3. The CDR3 DNA reads as TGTGCCAGCAGCACGAATCAATACGAGCAGTACTTC. Its protein is CASSTNQYEQYF.

The chain couples TRBV19 to TRBJ1-3; D gene uncertain. Germline V gene data show CDR1 as LNHDA and CDR2 as SQIVND (reference sequence). Trimming stripped 3 bases from V and 1 base from J, with 16 bases between. The CDR3 is 17 residues long. CDR3 loop: CASSISGQKLSGNTIYF. The CDR3 DNA reads TGTGCCAGTAGTATTAGTGGGCAGAAGCTTTCTGGAAACACCATATATTTT.

This chain uses TRBV27 with TRBJ2-1; 11 nucleotides line up with TRBD1. The CDR3 contains 14 residues. Germline V gene data show CDR1 as MNHEY and CDR2 as SMNVEV (reference sequence). J lost 5 bases, V lost 7 bases, and 4 bases had no gene match. The CDR3 DNA reads as TGTGCCAGCATTCGGACAGGGGGCAACAATGAGCAGTTCTTC. Translated, it gives CASIRTGGNNEQFF.

DNA of the CDR3: TGTGCCAGCAGCTTAGCAGACACCGGGGAGCTGTTTTTT. Its protein product is CASSLADTGELFF. The rearrangement uses TRBV7-9 and TRBJ2-2; D remains unclear. The ends were cut back, 0 bases at V and 3 bases at J, with 2 bases in the middle. The CDR3 consists of 13 residues. The germline V gene has CDR1 SEHNR and CDR2 FQNEAQ (reference sequence). Drawing the rest from reference TRBV7-9 and TRBJ2-2, the complete variable domain is DTGVSQNPRHKITKRGQNVTFRCDPISEHNRLYWYRQTLGQGPEFLTYFQNEAQLEKSRLLSDRFSAERPKGSFSTLEIQRTEQGDSAMYLCASSLADTGELFFGEGSRLTVL.

The gene calls are TRBV11-2 and TRBJ2-3; the match to TRBD2 covers 8 bases. The CDR3 totals 16 residues. Losses at the gene ends were 0 bases for V and 2 bases for J; bases not matched to a gene: 4. Germline CDR1 reads SGHAT; CDR2 reads FQNNGV. The CDR3 loop is CASSLDLLAVTDTQYF. The CDR3 DNA follows: TGTGCCAGCAGCTTAGATCTACTAGCGGTCACAGATACGCAGTATTTT.

The chain has TRBV6-5 and TRBJ2-7, with 9 bases lining up with TRBD1. Trimming removed 7 bases from V and 3 bases from J; junction bases left unmatched: 10. The germline CDR1 and CDR2 sequences are MNHEY and SVGAGI. This CDR3 is built from 15 residues. CDR3 amino acids: CASIRTGAQFYEQYF. The CDR3, as DNA: TGTGCCAGCATACGGACAGGGGCCCAATTCTACGAGCAGTACTTC.

The CDR3 is CASSRKGGDRLNSYGYTF. The DNA for the CDR3 is TGCGCCAGCAGTCGAAAGGGGGGGGATAGGCTCAACTCCTATGGCTACACCTTC. The chain uses TRBV23-1 and TRBJ1-2; tentative D call: TRBD1 (6 bases). TRBV23-1 carries the ORF label, with uncertain function. Trimming shortened V by 4 bases and J by 4 bases, and 25 bases separated the two germline ends. The CDR3 has 18 residues.

The CDR3 DNA reads as TGTGCCAGCAGCCAAGAAACAGGGGTCCCCTACGAGCAGTACTTC. Translated, it gives CASSQETGVPYEQYF. The V call is TRBV14, the J call TRBJ2-7, with 7 bases matching TRBD1. Germline CDR1 is SGHDN and CDR2 is FVKESK. After removal of 0 bases from V and 2 bases from J, the junction contained 4 bases not matched to a gene. This CDR3 has 15 residues. The whole variable domain, remainder taken from reference TRBV14 and TRBJ2-7, is EAGVTQFPSHSVIEKGQTVTLRCDPISGHDNLYWYRRVMGKEIKFLLHFVKESKQDESGMPNNRFLAERTGGTYSTLKVQPAELEDSGVYFCASSQETGVPYEQYFGPGTRLTVT.

The chain employs TRBV19 and TRBJ1-1, with D maybe TRBD1 (5 bases). V was clipped by 3 bases and J by 0 bases, with 17 bases between them. The CDR3 covers 17 residues. From germline, CDR1 is LNHDA and CDR2 SQIVND (reference sequence). CDR3 nucleotide sequence: TGTGCCAGTAGTATGAGATGGGCAGGGCTCATGAACACTGAAGCTTTCTTT. Translated, it gives CASSMRWAGLMNTEAFF.

The chain links TRBV21-1 to TRBJ2-1; the table's D call of TRBD2 was not tested on the DNA. TRBV21-1 is deemed a pseudogene. The CDR3 sequence is 17 residues long. The CDR3 here is CASSKVQWEWASHEQFF. DNA for the CDR3: TGTGCCAGCAGCAAAGTACAGTGGGAGTGGGCCTCCCATGAGCAGTTCTTC.

This clone was observed a single time. CDR3 sequence reads: CSALGRASYEQYF. As DNA, the CDR3 is TGCAGCGCGCTCGGGAGGGCCTCCTACGAGCAGTACTTC. J is TRBJ2-7 and V is TRBV29-1, with 8 bases fitting TRBD2. The germline CDR1 and CDR2 sequences are SQVTM and ANQGSEA. The CDR3 has 13 amino acids. Trimming took 7 bases from V and 0 from J; bases not matched to a gene: 5.

This clone showed up just once. V is TRBV6-2 or TRBV6-3 and J is TRBJ1-5; possible D gene TRBD1, 5 bases. This CDR3 is 17 amino acids long. The V gene lost 0 bases and the J gene lost 1 base, with 13 bases spanning the gap. Germline V gene sequence: CDR1 MNHEY, CDR2 SVGEGT. The CDR3 loop is CASSYSTGGISNQPQHF. CDR3 coding DNA: TGTGCCAGCAGTTACTCGACCGGGGGAATAAGCAATCAGCCCCAGCATTTT.

The rearrangement uses TRBV5-4 and TRBJ2-7, with D perhaps TRBD2 (5 bases). The CDR3 spans 11 residues. Germline-derived CDR1 and CDR2 are SGHNT and YYREEE (reference sequence). Trimming removed 7 bases from V and 5 bases from J, with 10 bases in between. The CDR3 DNA reads as TGTGCCAGCCTCTTGGGAGACGAGCAGTACTTC. Its translation: CASLLGDEQYF.

The chain has TRBV29-1 and TRBJ1-1; 7 bases fit TRBD1. Germline CDR1 and CDR2: SQVTM and ANQGSEA. This CDR3 has 14 residues. V was pared by 3 bases and J by 3 bases, with 7 bases of the junction left unmatched. CDR3 nucleotides: TGCAGCGTTGAGGGGACAGTTTTATACACTGAAGCTTTCTTT. Translated, it gives CSVEGTVLYTEAFF.

The chain employs TRBV7-9 and TRBJ2-2; no reliable D call. Germline CDR1 reads SEHNR; CDR2 reads FQNEAQ (reference sequence). The V end lost 4 bases, the J end lost 4 bases, and 16 bases lay between the germline ends. The CDR3 sequence is 16 residues long. This chain's CDR3 is CASSSRPIVGTGELFF. CDR3 DNA: TGTGCCAGCAGCTCGCGACCCATAGTTGGCACCGGGGAGCTGTTTTTT.

This chain links TRBV4-2 with TRBJ1-1; D might be TRBD1 (5 bases). The V end lost 4 bases, the J end lost 2 bases, and 11 bases lay between the germline ends. This CDR3 is 14 amino acids long. CDR1 LGHNA and CDR2 YNFKEQ come from the germline V gene. In nucleotides, the CDR3 is TGTGCCAGCAGCCTGGGGGGGGACAACACTGAAGCTTTCTTT. It specifies CASSLGGDNTEAFF.

This clone came up once. The gene calls are TRBV5-1 and TRBJ2-7; 8 nucleotides align to TRBD1. J lost 1 base, V lost 4 bases, and 10 bases had no gene match. This CDR3 region has 16 residues. Germline lookup yields CDR1 SGHRS and CDR2 YFSETQ. CDR3 DNA: TGCGCCAGCAGCCCCATGGGGACAGGTGGATCCTACGAGCAGTACTTC. Translating gives CASSPMGTGGSYEQYF.

This chain joins TRBV6-5 and TRBJ2-7; 8 bases agree with TRBD1. The CDR3 has 13 amino acids. Germline CDR1 MNHEY, CDR2 SVGAGI. With V trimmed by 1 base and J by 5 bases, 1 base remained unmatched. The CDR3 sequence is CASSYLDRDEQYF. In DNA, the CDR3 is TGTGCCAGCAGTTACTTGGACAGGGACGAGCAGTACTTC.

This chain connects TRBV6-5 to TRBJ2-7; D might be TRBD2 (5 bases). The CDR3 loop spans 15 amino acids. V lost 6 bases and J 0 bases, leaving 15 bases between the germline ends. From germline, CDR1 is MNHEY and CDR2 SVGAGI. Written as DNA, the CDR3 is TGTGCCAGCAGAGGCCGAGGACTGTCCTCCTACGAGCAGTACTTC. This encodes CASRGRGLSSYEQYF.

This clone was observed once. The chain uses TRBV2 and TRBJ1-5; D unclear. Between the trimmed V and J ends, which lost 4 bases and 4 bases, there was a span of 8 bases. Germline CDR1 SNHLY, CDR2 FYNNEI. The CDR3 spans 13 residues. CDR3 nucleotides: TGTGCCAGCAGTGTTAGTCCTAATCAGCCCCAGCATTTT. This codes for CASSVSPNQPQHF.

The chain recombines TRBV5-6 with TRBJ1-2; 9 nucleotides line up with TRBD1. The V gene's germline CDR1 is SGHDT and CDR2 YYEEEE. This CDR3 has 14 residues. J was trimmed by 4 bases and V by 7 bases; bases with no gene match: 8. In DNA, the CDR3 is TGTGCCAGCGGACCGACAGGGGGTTTCTATGGCTACACCTTC. It codes for CASGPTGGFYGYTF.

The CDR3 coding sequence is TGTGCCAGCAGGATTGGGGGGCCCAACGAGCAGTACTTC. It translates to CASRIGGPNEQYF. The chain uses TRBV6-5 and TRBJ2-7, with D perhaps given as TRBD1 or TRBD2 (6 bases each). Germline assignment: CDR1 MNHEY and CDR2 SVGAGI. V lost 6 bases to trimming and J lost 5 bases, with 14 bases between them. The CDR3 extends over 13 amino acids.

This clone was detected only a few times. The chain combines TRBV10-3 with TRBJ2-6; a possible D gene is TRBD2 (5 bases). Germline V gene sequence: CDR1 ENHRY, CDR2 SYGVKD. The CDR3 is 16 amino acids. V lost 0 bases and J lost 2, with 8 bases in between. CDR3 sequence (DNA): TGTGCCATCAGTGAGTCAGAGGGTACTGGGGCCAACGTCCTGACTTTC. Its translation is CAISESEGTGANVLTF.

The chain joins TRBV11-3 to TRBJ2-2, with TRBD1 as a possible D gene (5 bases). This CDR3 spans 14 amino acids. V lost 6 bases and J 7 bases, leaving 15 bases between the germline ends. The germline CDR1 and CDR2 sequences are SGHNT and YENEEA. For the CDR3, the DNA is TGTGCCAGCAGTCGTGGGGCCGTGGGCGGGGAGCTGTTTTTT. Its translation: CASSRGAVGGELFF. The variable domain in full, completed from reference TRBV11-3 and TRBJ2-2, reads EAGVVQSPRYKIIEKKQPVAFWCNPISGHNTLYWYLQNLGQGPELLIRYENEEAVDDSQLPKDRFSAERLKGVDSTLKIQPAELGDSAVYLCASSRGAVGGELFFGEGSRLTVL.

The J gene is TRBJ1-6, the V gene TRBV19; D is uncertain. The CDR3 has 16 amino acids. The V end lost 10 bases, the J end lost 0 bases, and 16 bases lay between the germline ends. Germline assignment: CDR1 LNHDA and CDR2 SQIVND (reference sequence). As DNA, the CDR3 is TGTGCCACCGCCCCGGGCCGAAGCTCCTATAATTCACCCCTCCACTTT. Its protein is CATAPGRSSYNSPLHF. The variable domain in full, with the rest retrieved from reference TRBV19 and TRBJ1-6, is DGGITQSPKYLFRKEGQNVTLSCEQNLNHDAMYWYRQDPGQGLRLIYYSQIVNDFQKGDIAEGYSVSREKKESFPLTVTSAQKNPTAFYLCATAPGRSSYNSPLHFGNGTRLTVT.

V is TRBV6-1 and J is TRBJ2-7; D unresolved. The V and J ends lost 3 bases and 0 bases respectively, with 12 bases between them. Germline V gene sequence: CDR1 MNHNS, CDR2 SASEGT. The CDR3 extends over 15 amino acids. The CDR3 reads CASSDRAADSYEQYF. In DNA, the CDR3 is TGTGCCAGCAGTGATCGGGCCGCGGACTCCTACGAGCAGTACTTC.

This clone occurred once. CDR3 protein: CASSPSGSEQFF. The CDR3 nucleotides read TGTGCCAGCAGCCCGAGCGGCAGTGAGCAGTTCTTC. V gene TRBV3-1 (or the pseudogene TRBV3-2) combines with J gene TRBJ2-1; tentative D call: TRBD2 (5 bases). In germline, CDR1 is LGHDT, CDR2 YNNKEL (reference sequence). V lost 4 bases and J 9 bases, leaving 10 bases between the germline ends. This CDR3 is built from 12 residues.

This sequence joins TRBV9 and TRBJ1-4; perhaps TRBD1 as D (5 bases). Germline V gene data show CDR1 as SGDLS and CDR2 as YYNGEE. CDR3 length: 15 residues. V lost 0 bases and J lost 3, with 9 bases in between. CDR3 bases: TGTGCCAGCAGCGTAGCCCCGGGGGCTAATGAAAAACTGTTTTTT. Its protein is CASSVAPGANEKLFF.